A single sample is the source of the 18 T cell receptor beta chains below, sequenced in a study of blood T cells in healthy people across ages. Primers used in a second PCR of about 7 to 11 cycles were a sample-barcoded 5' primer and a J-beta primer mix. TCRdb ran MiXCR on the 5' RACE reads and lists one entry per CDR3 protein. Of 2 million or so distinct CDR3 sequences in the sample, approximately 50% were seen once. The sample comprised blood. The source is a woman aged 40 to 50 in good health.

The table lists this clonotype with a few counts. The V gene is TRBV5-1, the J gene TRBJ1-2, with D maybe TRBD1 (5 bases). Germline V gene lookup returns CDR1 SGHRS and CDR2 YFSETQ. The ends were cut back, 5 bases at V and 4 bases at J, with 12 bases in the middle. The CDR3 covers 13 residues. CDR3 nucleotide sequence: TGCGCCAGCAGGATGACAGAAATCTATGGCTACACCTTC. Amino acid sequence: CASRMTEIYGYTF. Complete variable domain (other parts from reference TRBV5-1 and TRBJ1-2): KAGVTQTPRYLIKTRGQQVTLSCSPISGHRSVSWYQQTPGQGLQFLFEYFSETQRNKGNFPGRFSGRQFSNSRSEMNVSTLELGDSALYLCASRMTEIYGYTFGSGTRLTVV.

This clonotype has more than one count but fewer than ten. The chain joins TRBV7-9 to TRBJ1-6; D not certain. The CDR3 has 14 amino acids. Trimming stripped 7 bases from V and 8 bases from J, with 15 bases between. Germline-derived CDR1 and CDR2 are SEHNR and FQNEAQ (reference sequence). The CDR3, as DNA: TGTGCCAGCACCCTCCTCGGGGAGGATTCACCCCTCCACTTT. This gives the protein CASTLLGEDSPLHF.

This clonotype came up a few times. This chain connects TRBV7-3 to TRBJ2-3; TRBD1 is a possible D gene (5 bases). The CDR3 length is 14 residues. Trimming stripped 2 bases from V and 4 bases from J, with 10 bases between. The germline gives CDR1 SGHTA, CDR2 FQGTGA. This CDR3 reads CASSLQGIADTQYF. CDR3 coding DNA: TGTGCCAGCAGCTTACAGGGAATCGCAGATACGCAGTATTTT.

V and J are TRBV9 and TRBJ2-4, with D perhaps given as TRBD1 or TRBD2 (5 bases each). The J call may be incorrect, as the DNA end agrees better with TRBJ2-7. Germline CDR1 reads SGDLS; CDR2 reads YYNGEE. The CDR3 sequence is 14 residues long. Here the CDR3 DNA reads TGTGCCAGCAGCGCCGAGGGACGGTACTACGAGCAGTACTTC. Translation: CASSAEGRYYEQYF.

This clonotype was recorded a few times. The chain uses TRBV25-1 and TRBJ2-5, with D perhaps being TRBD1 or TRBD2 (6 bases each). The germline V and J ends were trimmed by 2 bases and 13 bases, with 14 bases remaining between them. This CDR3 has 12 residues. The germline CDR1 and CDR2 sequences are MGHDK and SYGVNS. CDR3 amino acids: CASSEGGLVRYF. The DNA of the CDR3 is TGTGCCAGCAGTGAAGGGGGGCTAGTGAGGTACTTC.

Notes on this clonotype: Germline and junction disagree at one end, which may indicate a read error. CDR3 coding DNA: TGTGTCAGCAGTTTTCCTAGCGGAGTACGTGGGCAGTACTTC. Translation gives CVSSFPSGVRGQYF. The V and J genes are TRBV28 and TRBJ2-7, with 7 bases identical to TRBD2. The germline V gene encodes CDR1 MDHEN and CDR2 SYDVKM. This CDR3 has 14 residues.

This sequence joins TRBV20-1 and TRBJ2-5, with D tentatively TRBD2 (7 bases). V dropped 0 bases and J dropped 3 bases, with 17 bases sitting between them. CDR3 length: 16 residues. Germline V gene sequence: CDR1 DFQATT, CDR2 SNEGSKA (reference sequence). The CDR3 is CSARDYDSGGKETQYF. Here the CDR3 DNA reads TGCAGTGCTAGAGATTATGACTCGGGGGGCAAAGAGACCCAGTACTTC.

This chain connects TRBV20-1 to TRBJ2-5, with 11 nucleotides matching TRBD2. The DNA end is more similar to TRBJ2-1, so the J call may be wrong. CDR3 length equals 15 residues. Germline CDR1 is DFQATT and CDR2 is SNEGSKA (reference sequence). This CDR3 reads CSARELAGAQETQFF. DNA of the CDR3: TGCAGTGCTAGAGAACTAGCGGGGGCCCAAGAGACCCAGTTCTTC.

To note about this clonotype: The junction differs from germline at one of its ends, possibly a read error. The chain uses TRBV6-2 or TRBV6-3 and TRBJ1-1; possible D gene TRBD1, 6 bases. CDR1 and CDR2 (germline): MNHEY, SVGEGT. This CDR3 comprises 13 residues. The CDR3 region is CASSPQGRTGAFF. The CDR3 DNA is TGTGCCAGCAGTCCCCAGGGGCGTACTGGAGCTTTCTTT.

Here the CDR3 DNA reads TGTGCCACCAGTGATTTAGGTCTAGCTGGTGAGCAGTTCTTC. Protein sequence: CATSDLGLAGEQFF. This chain links TRBV24-1 with TRBJ2-1, with D possibly matching TRBD2 (5 bases). The CDR3 is 14 amino acids. The V gene lost 1 base and the J gene lost 9 bases, with 12 bases spanning the gap. The germline V gene has CDR1 KGHDR and CDR2 SFDVKD.

The rearrangement uses TRBV7-2 and TRBJ1-2, with D possibly being TRBD1 (6 bases). The length of the CDR3 is 14 residues. Trimming removed 4 bases at V and 5 bases at J, with 14 bases between. Germline assignment: CDR1 SGHTA and CDR2 FQGNSA. CDR3 DNA: TGTGCCAGCAGCTCTCCGGGGGGCTTGTATGGCTACACCTTC. Residues: CASSSPGGLYGYTF.

This clonotype occurred a few times. J is TRBJ2-4 and V is TRBV7-2; the D gene is possibly TRBD1 (5 bases). The CDR3 is made up of 14 amino acids. Germline V gives CDR1 SGHTA, CDR2 FQGNSA. Trimming left V 5 bases short and J 2 bases short, with 10 bases between. CDR3 sequence reads: CASSPDSTKNIQYF. The DNA for the CDR3 is TGTGCCAGCAGCCCAGACAGTACCAAAAACATTCAGTACTTC. Complete variable domain (other parts from reference TRBV7-2 and TRBJ2-4): GAGVSQSPSNKVTEKGKDVELRCDPISGHTALYWYRQSLGQGLEFLIYFQGNSAPDKSGLPSDRFSAERTGGSVSTLTIQRTQQEDSAVYLCASSPDSTKNIQYFGAGTRLSVL.

This clonotype was observed once. The chain is built from TRBV20-1 and TRBJ1-4, with D possibly TRBD1 on 5 matching bases. Germline V gene data show CDR1 as DFQATT and CDR2 as SNEGSKA (reference sequence). V lost 4 bases and J 0 bases, leaving 21 bases between the germline ends. The CDR3 length is 18 residues. In nucleotides, the CDR3 is TGCAGTGCTACAGCCCCCTGGGGCAGCGATACAACTAATGAAAAACTGTTTTTT. It translates to CSATAPWGSDTTNEKLFF.

The chain recombines TRBV6-2 or TRBV6-3 with TRBJ1-2, with D possibly being TRBD1 (5 bases). Trimming pared 6 bases from V and 3 bases from J, leaving 14 bases between. The CDR3 runs to 14 residues. Germline V lookup: CDR1 MNHEY, CDR2 SVGEGT. CDR3 DNA: TGTGCCAGCAGGCGATCGGGGGTCGACTATGGCTACACCTTC. Its protein is CASRRSGVDYGYTF.

This chain connects TRBV9 to TRBJ1-1; 7 nucleotides line up with TRBD1. V lost 7 bases, J lost 7 bases, and 7 bases stayed unmatched. CDR1 is SGDLS, CDR2 YYNGEE, per germline. The CDR3 contains 12 residues. The CDR3 region has the DNA TGTGCCAGCGGGCAGGGGGGAGGTGAAGCTTTCTTT. Translated: CASGQGGGEAFF.

This clonotype has only a few counts. The chain employs TRBV5-1 and TRBJ1-2; D is unresolved. Trimming cost V 0 bases and J 3 bases, with 12 bases left between them. CDR3 length: 15 amino acids. Germline-derived CDR1 and CDR2 are SGHRS and YFSETQ. The CDR3 is CASSLVPGADYGYTF. In DNA, the CDR3 is TGCGCCAGCAGCTTGGTTCCAGGAGCTGACTATGGCTACACCTTC.

The chain links TRBV5-5 to TRBJ2-1; D is possibly TRBD1 or TRBD2 (6 bases each). Trimming shortened V by 5 bases and J by 0 bases, and 15 bases separated the two germline ends. CDR1 and CDR2 from the germline V gene are SGHKS and YYEKEE (reference sequence). The CDR3 length is 16 residues. CDR3 DNA: TGTGCCAGCAGAAATGAAGGGGGGAGCTCCTACAATGAGCAGTTCTTC. Protein product: CASRNEGGSSYNEQFF.

The chain employs TRBV7-2 and TRBJ2-5; TRBD1 aligns across 11 bases. V lost 5 bases and J lost 11; bases outside the gene matches: 13. From germline, CDR1 is SGHTA and CDR2 FQGNSA. The CDR3 runs to 15 residues. CDR3 sequence reads: CASSGRDRGDVEQYF. In DNA form, the CDR3 reads TGTGCCAGCAGCGGAAGGGACAGGGGGGACGTGGAGCAGTACTTC.